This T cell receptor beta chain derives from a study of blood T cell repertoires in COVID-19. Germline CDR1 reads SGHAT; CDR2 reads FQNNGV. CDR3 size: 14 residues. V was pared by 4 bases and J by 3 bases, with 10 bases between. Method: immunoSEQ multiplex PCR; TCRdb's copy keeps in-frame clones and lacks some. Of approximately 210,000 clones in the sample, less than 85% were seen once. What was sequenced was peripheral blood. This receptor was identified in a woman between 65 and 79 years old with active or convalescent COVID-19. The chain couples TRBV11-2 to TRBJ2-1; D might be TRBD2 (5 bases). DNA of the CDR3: TGTGCCAGCAGCTCCCCGGGGATCTACAATGAGCAGTTCTTC. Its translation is CASSSPGIYNEQFF.